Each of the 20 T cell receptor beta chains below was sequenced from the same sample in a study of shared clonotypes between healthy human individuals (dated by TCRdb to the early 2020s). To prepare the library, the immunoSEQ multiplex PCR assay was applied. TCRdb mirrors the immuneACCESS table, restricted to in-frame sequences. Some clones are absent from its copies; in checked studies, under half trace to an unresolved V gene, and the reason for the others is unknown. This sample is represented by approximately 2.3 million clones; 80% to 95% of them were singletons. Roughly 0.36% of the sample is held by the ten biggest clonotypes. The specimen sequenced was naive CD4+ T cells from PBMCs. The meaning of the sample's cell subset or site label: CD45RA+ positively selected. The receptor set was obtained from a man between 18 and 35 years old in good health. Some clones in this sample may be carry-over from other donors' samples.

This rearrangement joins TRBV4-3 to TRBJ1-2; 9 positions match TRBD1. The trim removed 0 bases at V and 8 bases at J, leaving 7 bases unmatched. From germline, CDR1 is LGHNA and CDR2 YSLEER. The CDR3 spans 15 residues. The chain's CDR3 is CASSQDGQGNGGYTF. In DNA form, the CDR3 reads TGCGCCAGCAGCCAAGACGGACAGGGGAATGGGGGCTACACCTTC.

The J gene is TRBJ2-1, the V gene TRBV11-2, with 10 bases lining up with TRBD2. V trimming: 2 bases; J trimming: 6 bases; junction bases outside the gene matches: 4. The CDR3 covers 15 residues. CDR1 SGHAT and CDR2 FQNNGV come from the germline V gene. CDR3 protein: CASSLLAGAFNEQFF. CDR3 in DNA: TGTGCCAGCAGCTTACTAGCGGGAGCTTTCAATGAGCAGTTCTTC. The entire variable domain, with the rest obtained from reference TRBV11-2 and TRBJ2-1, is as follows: EAGVAQSPRYKIIEKRQSVAFWCNPISGHATLYWYQQILGQGPKLLIQFQNNGVVDDSQLPKDRFSAERLKGVDSTLKIQPAKLEDSAVYLCASSLLAGAFNEQFFGPGTRLTVL.

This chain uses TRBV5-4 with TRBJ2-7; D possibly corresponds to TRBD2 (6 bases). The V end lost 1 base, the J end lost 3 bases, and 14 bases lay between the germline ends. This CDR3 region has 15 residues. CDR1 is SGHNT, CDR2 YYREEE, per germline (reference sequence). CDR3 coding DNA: TGTGCCAGCAGCTTGTTAGACGGACTAAACTACGAGCAGTACTTC. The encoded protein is CASSLLDGLNYEQYF.

The CDR3 DNA follows: TGTGCCAGCAGTGGGGTGCGGTATGGCTACACCTTC. The encoded protein is CASSGVRYGYTF. The chain carries TRBV28 and TRBJ1-2; D remains ambiguous. Between the trimmed V and J ends, which lost 5 bases and 5 bases, there was a span of 9 bases. The CDR3 is 12 amino acids. The V gene's germline CDR1 is MDHEN and CDR2 SYDVKM.

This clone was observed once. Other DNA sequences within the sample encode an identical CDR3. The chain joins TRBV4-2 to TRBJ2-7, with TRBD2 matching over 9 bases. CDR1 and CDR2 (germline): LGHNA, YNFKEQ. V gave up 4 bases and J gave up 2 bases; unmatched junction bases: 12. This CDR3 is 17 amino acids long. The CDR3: CASSLGTSKYSAYEQYF. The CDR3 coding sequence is TGTGCCAGCAGCCTCGGGACTAGCAAATATTCGGCCTACGAGCAGTACTTC.

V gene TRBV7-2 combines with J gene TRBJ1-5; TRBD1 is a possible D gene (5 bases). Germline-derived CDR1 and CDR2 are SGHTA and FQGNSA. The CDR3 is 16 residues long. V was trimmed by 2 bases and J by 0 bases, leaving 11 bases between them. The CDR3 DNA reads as TGTGCCAGCAGCTTATTTGTCGGGGGTAGCAATCAGCCCCAGCATTTT. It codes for CASSLFVGGSNQPQHF.

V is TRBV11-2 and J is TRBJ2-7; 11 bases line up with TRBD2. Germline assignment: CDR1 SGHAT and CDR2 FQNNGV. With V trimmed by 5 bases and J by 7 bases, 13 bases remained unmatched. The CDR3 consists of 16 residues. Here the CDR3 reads CASSRTSGPTTGEQYF. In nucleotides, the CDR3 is TGTGCCAGCAGCAGGACTAGCGGGCCGACTACGGGGGAGCAGTACTTC.

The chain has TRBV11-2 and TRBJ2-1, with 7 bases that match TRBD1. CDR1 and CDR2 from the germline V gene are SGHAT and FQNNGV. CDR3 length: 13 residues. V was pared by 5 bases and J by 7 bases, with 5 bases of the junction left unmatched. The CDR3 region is CASSLGQANEQFF. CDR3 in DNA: TGTGCCAGCAGCCTCGGACAGGCAAATGAGCAGTTCTTC. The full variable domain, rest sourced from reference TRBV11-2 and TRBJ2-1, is EAGVAQSPRYKIIEKRQSVAFWCNPISGHATLYWYQQILGQGPKLLIQFQNNGVVDDSQLPKDRFSAERLKGVDSTLKIQPAKLEDSAVYLCASSLGQANEQFFGPGTRLTVL.

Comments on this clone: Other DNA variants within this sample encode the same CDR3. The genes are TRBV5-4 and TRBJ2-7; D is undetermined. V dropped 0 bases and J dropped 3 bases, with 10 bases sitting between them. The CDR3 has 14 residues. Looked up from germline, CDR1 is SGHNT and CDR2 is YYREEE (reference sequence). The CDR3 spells CASSLVGGRYEQYF. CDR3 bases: TGTGCCAGCAGCTTGGTTGGCGGCCGCTACGAGCAGTACTTC.

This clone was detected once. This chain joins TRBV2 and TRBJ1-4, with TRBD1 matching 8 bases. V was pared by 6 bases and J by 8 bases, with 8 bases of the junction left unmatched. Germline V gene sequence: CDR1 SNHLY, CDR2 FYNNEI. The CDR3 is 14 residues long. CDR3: CASRNDRGGEKLFF. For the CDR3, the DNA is TGTGCCAGCAGGAATGACAGGGGTGGGGAAAAACTGTTTTTT.

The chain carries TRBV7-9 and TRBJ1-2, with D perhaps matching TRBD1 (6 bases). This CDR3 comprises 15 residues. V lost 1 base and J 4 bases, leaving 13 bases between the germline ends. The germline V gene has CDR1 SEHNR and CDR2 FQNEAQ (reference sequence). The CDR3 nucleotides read TGTGCCAGCAGCTTAGTTCGACAGGAGCTCTATGGCTACACCTTC. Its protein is CASSLVRQELYGYTF.

The CDR3 here is CASVTGSSNTEAFF. The CDR3 nucleotides are TGTGCCAGTGTGACAGGCTCCTCGAACACTGAAGCTTTCTTT. The chain has TRBV28 and TRBJ1-1, with a tentative D call TRBD1 (6 bases). CDR1 MDHEN and CDR2 SYDVKM come from the germline V gene. The CDR3 has 14 amino acids. Trimming shortened V by 9 bases and J by 1 base, and 15 bases separated the two germline ends.

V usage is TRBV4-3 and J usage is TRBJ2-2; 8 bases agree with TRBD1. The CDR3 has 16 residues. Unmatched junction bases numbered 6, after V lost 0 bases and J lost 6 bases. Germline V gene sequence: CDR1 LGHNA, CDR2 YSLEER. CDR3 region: CASSQDLARGPGELFF. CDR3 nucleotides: TGCGCCAGCAGCCAAGATCTGGCCAGGGGGCCCGGGGAGCTGTTTTTT.

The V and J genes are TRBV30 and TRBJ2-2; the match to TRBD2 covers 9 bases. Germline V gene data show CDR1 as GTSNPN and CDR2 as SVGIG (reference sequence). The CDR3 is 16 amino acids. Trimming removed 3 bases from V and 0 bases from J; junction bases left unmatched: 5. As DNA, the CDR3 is TGTGCCTGGAGGCTTGTAGCGGGGGCGAACACCGGGGAGCTGTTTTTT. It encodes CAWRLVAGANTGELFF.

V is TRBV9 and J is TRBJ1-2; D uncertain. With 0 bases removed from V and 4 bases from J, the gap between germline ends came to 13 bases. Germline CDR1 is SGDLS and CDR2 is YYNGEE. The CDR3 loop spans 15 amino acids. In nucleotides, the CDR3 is TGTGCCAGCAGCGTAGACTGGCAGAACTCCTATGGCTACACCTTC. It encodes CASSVDWQNSYGYTF.

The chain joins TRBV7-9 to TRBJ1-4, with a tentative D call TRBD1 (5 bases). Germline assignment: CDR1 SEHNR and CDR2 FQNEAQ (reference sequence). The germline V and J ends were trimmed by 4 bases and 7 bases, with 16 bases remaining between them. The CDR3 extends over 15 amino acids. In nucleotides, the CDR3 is TGTGCCAGCAGCTGGGGGAGTGGTTCGATTGAAAAACTGTTTTTT. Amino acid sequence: CASSWGSGSIEKLFF.

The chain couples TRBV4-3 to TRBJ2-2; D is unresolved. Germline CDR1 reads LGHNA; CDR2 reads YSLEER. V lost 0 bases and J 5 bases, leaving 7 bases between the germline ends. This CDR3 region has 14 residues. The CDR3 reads CASSQESRTGELFF. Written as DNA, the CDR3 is TGCGCCAGCAGCCAAGAGAGCAGGACCGGGGAGCTGTTTTTT.

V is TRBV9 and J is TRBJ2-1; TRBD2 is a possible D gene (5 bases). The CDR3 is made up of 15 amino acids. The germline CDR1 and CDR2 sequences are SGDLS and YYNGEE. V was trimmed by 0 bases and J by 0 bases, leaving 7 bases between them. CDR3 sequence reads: CASSVAADSYNEQFF. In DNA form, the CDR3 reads TGTGCCAGCAGCGTAGCAGCGGACTCCTACAATGAGCAGTTCTTC.

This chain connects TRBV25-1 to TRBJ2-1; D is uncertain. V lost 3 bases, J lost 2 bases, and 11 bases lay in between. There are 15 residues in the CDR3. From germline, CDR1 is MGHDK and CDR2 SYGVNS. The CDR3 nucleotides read TGTGCCAGCAGTGATTTTAACCCTCCCTACAATGAGCAGTTCTTC. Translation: CASSDFNPPYNEQFF.

The CDR3 loop reads CASSAQSSPDTQYF. The CDR3 nucleotides read TGCGCCAGCAGCGCACAGTCATCCCCAGATACGCAGTATTTT. The chain links TRBV5-1 to TRBJ2-3; D is uncertain. Trimming stripped 4 bases from V and 4 bases from J, with 13 bases between. The germline CDR1 and CDR2 sequences are SGHRS and YFSETQ. The CDR3 has 14 residues.